Listed here is a single T cell receptor (beta chain). The data originate from a study of memory CD4+ T cells and cytomegalovirus serostatus. About the research overall: Donors were healthy Belgian adults, about ten CMV seropositive and approximately 23 seronegative.

The sort gate was single viable CD3+CD4+CD8-CD45RO+ cells for memory CD4+ T cells. Total CD4+ T cells were enriched by CD4 positive selection. Original handling: After removing out-of-frame reads, 2 million to 2.5 million distinct TCRbeta sequences remained. Sequencing used immunoSEQ multiplex PCR; TCRdb keeps in-frame clones, though not all of them. The V and J calls and clone size were taken over from that table, and D and trimming were inferred from the DNA. The sample holds tens of thousands of clones, roughly 72% seen once. This CDR3 contains 16 residues. Unmatched junction bases numbered 9, after V lost 8 bases and J lost 2 bases. The germline V gene has CDR1 LNHNV and CDR2 YYDKDF (reference sequence).

The sequenced sample was memory CD4+ T cells from blood. The receptor comes from an adult in good health and CMV-seronegative. V usage is TRBV15 and J usage is TRBJ1-5, with TRBD1 matching over 10 bases. The DNA for the CDR3 is TGTGCCACCGCTGACAGGGGGCCTAGAGGCAATCAGCCCCAGCATTTT. It is translated as CATADRGPRGNQPQHF.